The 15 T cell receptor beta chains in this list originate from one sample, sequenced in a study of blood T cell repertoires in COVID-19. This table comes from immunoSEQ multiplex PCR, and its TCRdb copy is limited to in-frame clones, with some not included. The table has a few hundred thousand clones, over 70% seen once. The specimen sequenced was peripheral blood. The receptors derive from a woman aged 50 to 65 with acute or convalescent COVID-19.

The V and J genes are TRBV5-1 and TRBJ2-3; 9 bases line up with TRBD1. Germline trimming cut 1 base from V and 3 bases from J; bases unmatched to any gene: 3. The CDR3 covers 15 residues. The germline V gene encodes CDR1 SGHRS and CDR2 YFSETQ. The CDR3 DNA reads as TGCGCCAGCAGCTTGTCCGGACAGGGGACAGATACGCAGTATTTT. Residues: CASSLSGQGTDTQYF.

This CDR3 reads CASSPGTGLAKNIQYF. The CDR3 DNA reads as TGTGCCAGCAGTCCCGGGACAGGGCTAGCCAAAAACATTCAGTACTTC. The V call is TRBV6-6, the J call TRBJ2-4; 9 bases align to TRBD1. The CDR3 covers 16 residues. CDR1 is MNHNY, CDR2 SVGAGI, per germline (reference sequence). Losses at the gene ends were 5 bases for V and 0 bases for J; bases not matched to a gene: 5.

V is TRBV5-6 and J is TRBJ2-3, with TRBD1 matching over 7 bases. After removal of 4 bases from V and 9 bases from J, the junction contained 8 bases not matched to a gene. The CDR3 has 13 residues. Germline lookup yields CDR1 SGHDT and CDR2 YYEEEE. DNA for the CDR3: TGTGCCAGCAGCGTTAAGACAGGGTCCACGCAGTATTTT. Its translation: CASSVKTGSTQYF.

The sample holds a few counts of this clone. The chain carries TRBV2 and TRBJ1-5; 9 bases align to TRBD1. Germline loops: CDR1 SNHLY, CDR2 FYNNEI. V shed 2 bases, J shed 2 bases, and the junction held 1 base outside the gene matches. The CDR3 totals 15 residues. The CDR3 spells CASSEWTGGNQPQHF. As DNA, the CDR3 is TGTGCCAGCAGTGAATGGACAGGGGGCAATCAGCCCCAGCATTTT.

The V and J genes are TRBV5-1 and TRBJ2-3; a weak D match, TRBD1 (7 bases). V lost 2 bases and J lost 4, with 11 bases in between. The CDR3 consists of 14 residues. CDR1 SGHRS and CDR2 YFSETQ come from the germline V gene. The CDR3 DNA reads TGCGCCAGCAGCTTTACAGGGGAGGCAGATACGCAGTATTTT. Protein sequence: CASSFTGEADTQYF.

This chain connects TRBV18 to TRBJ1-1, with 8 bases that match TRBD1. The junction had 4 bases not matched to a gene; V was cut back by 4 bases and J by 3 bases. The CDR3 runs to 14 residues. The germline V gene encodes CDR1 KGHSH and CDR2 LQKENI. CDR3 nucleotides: TGTGCCAGCTCACAGGGACAGGAACACACTGAAGCTTTCTTT. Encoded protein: CASSQGQEHTEAFF.

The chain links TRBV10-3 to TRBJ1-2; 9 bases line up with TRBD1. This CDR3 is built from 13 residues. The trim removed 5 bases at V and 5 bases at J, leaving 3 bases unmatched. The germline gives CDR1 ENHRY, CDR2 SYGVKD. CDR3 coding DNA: TGTGCCATCAGTATACAGGGGGCTTATGGCTACACCTTC. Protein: CAISIQGAYGYTF.

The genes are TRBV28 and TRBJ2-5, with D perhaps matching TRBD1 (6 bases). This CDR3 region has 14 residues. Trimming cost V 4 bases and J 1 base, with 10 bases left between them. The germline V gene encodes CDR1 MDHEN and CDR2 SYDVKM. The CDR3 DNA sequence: TGTGCCAGCAGTTCGGACAGATTCCAAGAGACCCAGTACTTC. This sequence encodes CASSSDRFQETQYF.

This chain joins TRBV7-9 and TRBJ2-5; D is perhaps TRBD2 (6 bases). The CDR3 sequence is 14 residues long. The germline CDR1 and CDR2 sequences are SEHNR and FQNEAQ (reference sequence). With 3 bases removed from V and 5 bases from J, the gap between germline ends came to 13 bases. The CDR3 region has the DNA TGTGCCAGCAGCTTTTCTGTCGGAGGGGAGACCCAGTACTTC. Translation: CASSFSVGGETQYF.

The CDR3 sequence: CASSQQQGISTDTQYF. CDR3 sequence (DNA): TGCGCCAGCAGCCAACAACAGGGGATTAGCACAGATACGCAGTATTTT. The chain carries TRBV5-1 and TRBJ2-3, with 7 bases identical to TRBD1. The CDR3 totals 16 residues. The V gene's germline CDR1 is SGHRS and CDR2 YFSETQ. Trimming cost V 4 bases and J 0 bases; bases outside gene matches: 8.

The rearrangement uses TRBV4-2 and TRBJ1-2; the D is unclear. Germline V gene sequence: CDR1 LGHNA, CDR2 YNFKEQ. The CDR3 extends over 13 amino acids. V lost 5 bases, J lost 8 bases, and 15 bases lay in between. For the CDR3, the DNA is TGTGCCAGCAGCGGAGTGGAGGGTCGAGGCTACACCTTC. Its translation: CASSGVEGRGYTF.

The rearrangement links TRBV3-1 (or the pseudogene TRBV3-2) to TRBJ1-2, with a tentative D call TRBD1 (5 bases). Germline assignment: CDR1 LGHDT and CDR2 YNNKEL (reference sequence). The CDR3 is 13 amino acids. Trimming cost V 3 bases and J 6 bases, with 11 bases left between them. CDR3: CASSQREGDGYTF. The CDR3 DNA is TGTGCCAGCAGCCAGAGAGAAGGGGATGGCTACACCTTC.

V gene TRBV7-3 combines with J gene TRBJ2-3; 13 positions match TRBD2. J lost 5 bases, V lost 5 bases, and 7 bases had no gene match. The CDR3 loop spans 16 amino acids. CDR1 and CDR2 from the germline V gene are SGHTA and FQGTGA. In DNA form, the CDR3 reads TGTGCCAGCAGCCTCGGACTAGCGGGAGAGGGAGATACGCAGTATTTT. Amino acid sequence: CASSLGLAGEGDTQYF.

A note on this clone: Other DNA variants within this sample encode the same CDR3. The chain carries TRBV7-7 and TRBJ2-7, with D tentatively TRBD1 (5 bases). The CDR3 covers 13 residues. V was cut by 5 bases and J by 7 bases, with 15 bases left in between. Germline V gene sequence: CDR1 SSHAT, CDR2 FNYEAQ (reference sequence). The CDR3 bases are TGTGCCAGCAGCCAGGGATTAGGTCTAGAGCAGTACGTC. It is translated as CASSQGLGLEQYV.

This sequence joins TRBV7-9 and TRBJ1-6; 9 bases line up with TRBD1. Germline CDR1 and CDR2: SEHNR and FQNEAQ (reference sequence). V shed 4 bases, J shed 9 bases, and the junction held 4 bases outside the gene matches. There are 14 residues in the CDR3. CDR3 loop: CASSYGQGSSPLHF. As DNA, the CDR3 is TGTGCCAGCAGCTACGGACAGGGGAGTTCACCCCTCCACTTT.